A selection of T cell receptor beta chains follows, all from one sample in a study of blood T cell repertoires in COVID-19. Clones were sequenced by immunoSEQ multiplex PCR, and TCRdb holds only the in-frame ones, with some missing. The table records some 150,000 clones, roughly 80% of them present only once. The sequenced sample consisted of peripheral blood. The receptor source for this set is a woman older than 75 with acute or convalescent COVID-19. Each CDR3 is given with its conserved first and last residue. The D gene is left open where the match is weak. Not every row has a clone size; where given, it reads once, few, many or a size class.

-,TRBJ1-2,TRBV19,-,CASSNQGYGYTF,TGTGCCAGTAGTAACCAGGGATATGGCTACACCTTC
TRBD1,TRBJ1-6,TRBV9,-,CASSGGPGTGSNSPLHF,TGTGCCAGCAGCGGGGGACCCGGGACAGGGAGTAATTCACCCCTCCACTTT
-,TRBJ2-1,TRBV7-8,-,CASSFMQGGYNEQFF,TGTGCCAGCAGCTTCATGCAGGGGGGTTACAATGAGCAGTTCTTC
-,TRBJ2-3,TRBV18,-,CASSQQRTDTQYF,TGTGCCAGCTCACAACAACGCACAGATACGCAGTATTTT
TRBD1,TRBJ1-6,TRBV7-2,-,CASTRDRGNSPLHF,TGTGCCAGCACCCGGGACAGGGGAAATTCACCCCTCCACTTT
-,TRBJ2-7,TRBV28,-,CASLARRDSYEQYF,TGTGCCAGCCTAGCCCGAAGAGACTCCTACGAGCAGTACTTC
TRBD1,TRBJ1-2,TRBV4-1,-,CASSQDLGTGRRYTF,TGCGCCAGCAGCCAAGATCTTGGGACAGGGAGACGCTACACCTTC
-,TRBJ2-1,TRBV5-5,-,CASSRTTNEQFF,TGTGCCAGCAGCCGGACTACGAATGAGCAGTTCTTC
TRBD2,TRBJ2-3,TRBV28,-,CASTTLDRSGSTDTQYF,TGTGCCAGCACAACACTTGACCGTAGCGGGAGCACAGATACGCAGTATTTT
TRBD1,TRBJ2-7,TRBV14,-,CASSQLGTGVFYEQYF,TGTGCCAGCAGCCAACTAGGGACAGGGGTCTTCTACGAGCAGTACTTC
-,TRBJ2-2,TRBV19,-,CASSIWGREAAGELFF,TGTGCCAGTAGTATATGGGGCAGGGAGGCGGCCGGGGAGCTGTTTTTT
TRBD2,TRBJ2-1,TRBV6-5,-,CASSSPRQAGVNEQFF,TGTGCCAGCAGTTCCCCTAGGCAAGCGGGAGTCAATGAGCAGTTCTTC
TRBD2,TRBJ2-1,TRBV3-1/TRBV3-2,-,CASSPARTSGYNEQFF,TGTGCCAGCAGCCCGGCCCGGACTAGCGGATACAATGAGCAGTTCTTC
-,TRBJ2-7,TRBV11-2,-,CASSPPGLPQRTEQYF,TGTGCCAGCAGCCCCCCGGGACTCCCCCAGAGGACCGAGCAGTACTTC
TRBD2,TRBJ2-7,TRBV3-1/TRBV3-2,-,CASSQGGGWTSRIGEQYF,TGTGCCAGCAGCCAAGGGGGCGGGTGGACTAGCCGGATTGGCGAGCAGTACTTC
TRBD1,TRBJ2-3,TRBV6-5,-,CASSLRTGASTDTQYF,TGTGCCAGCAGTTTAAGGACAGGGGCCAGCACAGATACGCAGTATTTT
-,TRBJ2-5,TRBV6-1,-,CASSESSGQETQYF,TGTGCCAGCAGTGAGTCGTCAGGACAAGAGACCCAGTACTTC
TRBD1,TRBJ2-7,TRBV7-9,-,CASSFGGQGYEQYF,TGTGCCAGCAGCTTTGGGGGACAGGGCTACGAGCAGTACTTC
TRBD1,TRBJ2-7,TRBV7-9,-,CASSRLGTDNYEQYF,TGTGCCAGCAGCCGCTTGGGGACAGACAATTACGAGCAGTACTTC
TRBD1,TRBJ2-5,TRBV28,-,CASTLDRVGEETQYF,TGTGCCAGCACTCTCGACAGGGTGGGCGAAGAGACCCAGTACTTC
TRBD1,TRBJ1-5,TRBV5-6,-,CASSLRRGLLSNQPQHF,TGTGCCAGCAGCTTGAGGAGGGGGCTTTTAAGCAATCAGCCCCAGCATTTT
-,TRBJ1-5,TRBV7-8,-,CASSLSRGGNSNQPQHF,TGTGCCAGCAGCCTTAGTCGGGGGGGAAATAGCAATCAGCCCCAGCATTTT
TRBD1,TRBJ1-6,TRBV7-9,-,CASSRGTAANSPLHF,TGTGCCAGCAGCCGGGGGACAGCGGCGAATTCACCCCTCCACTTT
TRBD2,TRBJ2-5,TRBV6-5,-,CASSYSKRGETQYF,TGTGCCAGCAGTTACTCAAAGCGGGGAGAGACCCAGTACTTC
TRBD1,TRBJ1-4,TRBV10-1,-,CASSEGTGNEKLFF,TGCGCCAGCAGTGAAGGGACAGGGAATGAAAAACTGTTTTTT
-,TRBJ2-6,TRBV19,-,CASSGLVYSGANVLTF,TGTGCCAGTAGTGGTTTGGTCTACTCTGGGGCCAACGTCCTGACTTTC
TRBD1,TRBJ2-2,TRBV29-1,-,CSVSGTGISDTGELFF,TGCAGCGTATCCGGGACAGGGATATCGGACACCGGGGAGCTGTTTTTT
TRBD1,TRBJ2-7,TRBV28,-,CASRTGASSYEQYF,TGTGCCAGCCGAACAGGGGCGAGCTCCTACGAGCAGTACTTC
-,TRBJ2-3,TRBV7-2,-,CASSLYTDTQYF,TGTGCCAGCAGCCTCTACACAGATACGCAGTATTTT
-,TRBJ1-2,TRBV30,few,CAWSATGGYGYTF,TGTGCCTGGAGTGCGACGGGGGGCTATGGCTACACCTTC
-,TRBJ1-4,TRBV19,-,CASSIEGKRGEKLFF,TGTGCCAGTAGTATAGAGGGCAAACGTGGCGAAAAACTGTTTTTT
-,TRBJ2-1,TRBV24-1,few,CATSDSTEVGSYNEQFF,TGTGCCACCAGTGACTCGACTGAGGTCGGTTCCTACAATGAGCAGTTCTTC
-,TRBJ2-1,TRBV6-5,-,CASSYRNEQFF,TGTGCCAGCAGTTACCGCAATGAGCAGTTCTTC
-,TRBJ1-2,TRBV28,-,CASSSGGPNYGYTF,TGTGCCAGCAGTTCCGGGGGACCGAACTATGGCTACACCTTC
TRBD1,TRBJ1-5,TRBV7-7,-,CASSPKDRGDQPQHF,TGTGCTAGCAGCCCCAAGGACAGGGGGGACCAGCCCCAGCATTTT
TRBD2,TRBJ2-1,TRBV5-1,-,CASNKGGGSYNEQFF,TGCGCCAGCAACAAGGGCGGGGGCTCCTACAATGAGCAGTTCTTC
TRBD2,TRBJ2-1,TRBV5-4,-,CASSTGTSGIIEQFF,TGTGCCAGCAGCACCGGGACTAGCGGGATCATTGAGCAGTTCTTC
-,TRBJ2-2,TRBV3-1/TRBV3-2,-,CASSQEAQLNTGELFF,TGTGCCAGCAGCCAAGAGGCCCAGTTGAACACCGGGGAGCTGTTTTTT
-,TRBJ2-3,TRBV18,-,CASSRTGLGDTQYF,TGTGCCAGCTCCCGAACAGGGTTGGGAGATACGCAGTATTTT
-,TRBJ1-2,TRBV24-1,-,CATSVNDYYGYTF,TGTGCCACCAGTGTAAATGACTACTATGGCTACACCTTC
TRBD1,TRBJ1-6,TRBV6-5,-,CASNRGRNSPLHF,TGTGCCAGCAACAGGGGAAGAAATTCACCCCTCCACTTT
-,TRBJ2-3,TRBV27,many,CASSLSSPVDTQYF,TGTGCCAGCAGTTTATCGTCTCCGGTCGATACGCAGTATTTT
-,TRBJ1-4,TRBV6-6,-,CASSPDSRYMFF,TGTGCCAGCAGTCCCGACAGCCGGTATATGTTTTTT
TRBD1,TRBJ1-2,TRBV7-2,-,CASSLGPGGGFGYTF,TGTGCCAGCAGCTTAGGTCCAGGGGGCGGATTTGGCTACACCTTC
-,TRBJ1-1,TRBV27,-,CASRPGGGTNTEAFF,TGTGCCAGCAGACCCGGAGGAGGGACGAACACTGAAGCTTTCTTT
-,TRBJ1-2,TRBV27,-,CASSGPRGGYGYTF,TGTGCCAGCAGTGGCCCTCGGGGTGGCTATGGCTACACCTTC
TRBD2,TRBJ2-5,TRBV2,-,CASAAGGIGVQYF,TGTGCCAGCGCGGCGGGAGGGATCGGGGTCCAGTACTTC
TRBD1,TRBJ1-4,TRBV11-2,-,CASSSTGYEKLFF,TGTGCCAGCAGCTCGACAGGGTATGAAAAACTGTTTTTT
TRBD1,TRBJ1-4,TRBV3-1/TRBV3-2,-,CASSLRGQGANEKLFF,TGTGCCAGCAGCCTCCGGGGACAGGGAGCTAATGAAAAACTGTTTTTT
-,TRBJ2-2,TRBV5-1,once,CASSLLVSGELFF,TGCGCCAGCAGCTTGTTAGTTAGCGGGGAGCTGTTTTTT